This is a list of T cell receptor beta chains from one sample in a study of T cells in Graves' hyperthyroidism and ophthalmopathy. A single record per CDR3 protein comes from TCRdb applying MiXCR to the multiplex PCR reads. Here the sample spans around 600,000 distinct CDR3 sequences, 45% being singletons. Material: peripheral blood or thyroid tissue (not recorded which). These receptors originate from an adult man with Graves' disease, either hyperthyroidism or ophthalmopathy (not recorded which). Both conserved end residues are part of each CDR3. D genes are given only for firm matches. Clone sizes are given selectively: once, few, many, or a class where the clone is expanded.

D gene	J gene	clone size	V gene	CDR3 DNA	CDR3 protein
-	TRBJ1-6	once	TRBV7-8	TGTGCCAGCAGCCTTAGGCCCGGGGGCGGGTATAATTCACCCCTCCACTTT	CASSLRPGGGYNSPLHF
-	TRBJ1-2	few	TRBV4-1	TGCGCCAGCAGCCAAGGCGGGGGCGAAGGAGACTACACCTTC	CASSQGGGEGDYTF
-	TRBJ1-2	-	TRBV20-1	TGCAGTGCTAGAGCCCAAAACTATGGCTACACCTTC	CSARAQNYGYTF
-	TRBJ1-2	few	TRBV20-1	TGCAGTGCTAGAGATGGGACCTCCTACCTACGGGGGCAGGGCTACACCTTC	CSARDGTSYLRGQGYTF
TRBD2	TRBJ2-5	-	TRBV7-8	TGTGCCAGCAGCTTAGAGGGACTAGCGGGAGGACAGACCCAGTACTTC	CASSLEGLAGGQTQYF
-	TRBJ2-6	-	TRBV5-1	TGCGCCAGCAGCTTGGACCTTATCTCTGGGGCCAACGTCCTGACTTTC	CASSLDLISGANVLTF
-	TRBJ2-5	few	TRBV7-2	TGTGCCAGCAGCACGGACACTCAGGCTACGGAGACCCAGTACTTC	CASSTDTQATETQYF
-	TRBJ1-5	-	TRBV2	TGTGCCAGCAGAGGAGGTGCGTGGGTTAGGGATCAGCCCCAGCATTTT	CASRGGAWVRDQPQHF
TRBD1	TRBJ1-1	-	TRBV20-1	TGCAGTGCTCCCCTAGGGGGCCCCACTGAAGCTTTCTTT	CSAPLGGPTEAFF
TRBD2	TRBJ2-7	many	TRBV11-2	TGTGCCAGCAGACGGGGACTAGCGGGAATTGAGCAGTACTTC	CASRRGLAGIEQYF
-	TRBJ2-7	once	TRBV7-9	TGTGCCAGCAGCTTATACGTCGGGGGGCAGATCTCCTACGAGCAGTACTTC	CASSLYVGGQISYEQYF
-	TRBJ1-1	-	TRBV4-2	TGTGCCAGCAGCCAAGAAGGGGGGGCTGTCGCCGAAGCTTTCTTT	CASSQEGGAVAEAFF
TRBD1	TRBJ2-7	few	TRBV20-1	TGCAGTGCTAGAGAGACAGGGGAGTACGAGCAGTACTTC	CSARETGEYEQYF
-	TRBJ1-1	-	TRBV7-2	TGTGCCAGCAGCTTAGTAGGCGGGACACAAATTAAGAACACTGAAGCTTTCTTT	CASSLVGGTQIKNTEAFF
-	TRBJ1-3	-	TRBV7-9	TGTGCCAGCAGCTTAGTCATCGGAAACACCATATATTTT	CASSLVIGNTIYF
-	TRBJ1-1	-	TRBV10-2	TGCGCCAGCAGGGGGTTCCTCGAAGCTTTCTTT	CASRGFLEAFF
TRBD1	TRBJ1-6	-	TRBV7-9	TGTGCCAGCAGCCAAACAGGGGATTTATCTAATTCACCCCTCCACTTT	CASSQTGDLSNSPLHF
-	TRBJ2-7	few	TRBV19	TGTGCCAGTAGTATAGGACTGAGCTCCTACGAGCAGTACTTC	CASSIGLSSYEQYF
-	TRBJ1-2	-	TRBV29-1	TGCAGCCAAGATCGAGCAGGGACGGGCTATGGCTACACCTTC	CSQDRAGTGYGYTF
-	TRBJ1-4	-	TRBV6-5	TGTGCCAGCAGTTACGACGGCAGACAAGTTGAAAAACTGTTTTTT	CASSYDGRQVEKLFF
TRBD1	TRBJ1-2	-	TRBV29-1	TGCAGCCGGGGACAGGGGGCCTATGGCTACACCTTC	CSRGQGAYGYTF
TRBD1	TRBJ1-1	-	TRBV14	TGTGCCAGCAGCCGCACTCCTGGGACAGCTGAAGCTTTCTTT	CASSRTPGTAEAFF
-	TRBJ1-5	many	TRBV20-1	TGCAGTGCTGGAGGTGCAGGGGAGCAGCCCCAGCATTTT	CSAGGAGEQPQHF
TRBD2	TRBJ2-5	-	TRBV7-6	TGTGCCAGCAGCACCAACGCCGGGACTAGCGAAGAGACCCAGTACTTC	CASSTNAGTSEETQYF
-	TRBJ1-2	few	TRBV20-1	TGCAGTGCCGGTGGGACGAACTATGGCTACACCTTC	CSAGGTNYGYTF
TRBD1	TRBJ1-4	-	TRBV5-1	TGCGCCAGCAGCGTACAGACAGGGGTAGCGGGAGAAAAACTGTTTTTT	CASSVQTGVAGEKLFF
-	TRBJ2-7	-	TRBV11-2	TGTGCCAGCAGCTTTCATAACGGGGGATACGAGCAGTACTTC	CASSFHNGGYEQYF
TRBD1	TRBJ1-6	-	TRBV10-3	TGTGCCTCCAGGGACAGGAGAGATGATTCACCCCTCCACTTT	CASRDRRDDSPLHF
-	TRBJ1-5	-	TRBV2	TGTGCCAGCAGTGATAGCCTCGGACGGAAGTCCCCAGCCCAGCATTTT	CASSDSLGRKSPAQHF
TRBD1	TRBJ1-1	once	TRBV7-9	TGTGCCAGCAGCTTAGGGATGACAGGGGTTACTGAAGCTTTCTTT	CASSLGMTGVTEAFF
TRBD1	TRBJ1-2	many	TRBV7-9	TGTGCCAGCAGCACCGGGACAGGGGCCTATGGCTACACCTTC	CASSTGTGAYGYTF
TRBD2	TRBJ2-5	few	TRBV6-6	TGTGCCAGCAGTTACTCCGGGACTAGGGGGCAAGAGACCCAGTACTTC	CASSYSGTRGQETQYF
TRBD2	TRBJ2-2	few	TRBV7-3	TGTGCCAGCACCTACGAGCCCTTACGGGGGGACGGGGAGCTGTTTTTT	CASTYEPLRGDGELFF
-	TRBJ2-7	many	TRBV10-2	TGCGCCAGCAGTGAGGTCCTGAGCTCCTACGAGCAGTACTTC	CASSEVLSSYEQYF
-	TRBJ1-1	-	TRBV29-1	TGCAGCGGGGACAACACTGAAGCTTTCTTT	CSGDNTEAFF